Listed below are T cell receptor beta chains from one sample, sequenced in a study of control samples from healthy donors and cancer patients. The repertoire was sequenced with immunoSEQ multiplex PCR; TCRdb's copy has only in-frame clones and lacks some. The table has under 450,000 clones, approximately 90% seen once. Sequencing was done on a sample of PBMCs. All receptors come from a man aged 35 to 55 with head and neck cancer. CDR3s include the opening cysteine and the closing phenylalanine or tryptophan. The D gene is left open where the match is weak. Not every row has a clone size; where given, it reads once, few, many or a size class.

D gene: .; clone size: .; J gene: TRBJ2-1; V gene: TRBV24-1; CDR3 DNA: TGTGCCACCAGTGATTTGCTCTACAATGAGCAGTTCTTC; CDR3 protein: CATSDLLYNEQFF
D gene: .; clone size: .; J gene: TRBJ1-4; V gene: TRBV10-2; CDR3 DNA: TGCGCCAGCAGTGCTTCGGGAAATTATGAAAAACTGTTTTTT; CDR3 protein: CASSASGNYEKLFF
D gene: .; clone size: .; J gene: TRBJ2-3; V gene: TRBV3-1/TRBV3-2; CDR3 DNA: TGTGCCAGCAGCCAAAATCGGCAGTTCACAGATACGCAGTATTTT; CDR3 protein: CASSQNRQFTDTQYF
D gene: TRBD2; clone size: .; J gene: TRBJ2-7; V gene: TRBV18; CDR3 DNA: TGTGCCAGCTCACCGTCCGGACTAGCGGGGAGTTCCTACGAGCAGTACTTC; CDR3 protein: CASSPSGLAGSSYEQYF
D gene: .; clone size: .; J gene: TRBJ1-5; V gene: TRBV10-1; CDR3 DNA: TGCGCCAGCAGTGACGGGGATCAGCCCCAGCATTTT; CDR3 protein: CASSDGDQPQHF
D gene: TRBD2; clone size: .; J gene: TRBJ2-1; V gene: TRBV7-3; CDR3 DNA: TGTGCCAGCAGCTTATACCTACTAGCGGGAGGGCCGGGTTCTTACAATGAGCAGTTCTTC; CDR3 protein: CASSLYLLAGGPGSYNEQFF
D gene: .; clone size: once; J gene: TRBJ1-1; V gene: TRBV2; CDR3 DNA: TGTGCCAGCAGGACTGGTGAGGGTCATGAAGCTTTCTTT; CDR3 protein: CASRTGEGHEAFF
D gene: .; clone size: .; J gene: TRBJ2-1; V gene: TRBV11-2; CDR3 DNA: TGTGCCAGCAGCGCCGTGGGTAGGACTGAGCAGTTCTTC; CDR3 protein: CASSAVGRTEQFF
D gene: .; clone size: .; J gene: TRBJ1-5; V gene: TRBV20-1; CDR3 DNA: TGCAGTGCTAGTTACGGGGCCAATCAGCCCCAGCATTTT; CDR3 protein: CSASYGANQPQHF
D gene: TRBD1; clone size: .; J gene: TRBJ2-5; V gene: TRBV7-9; CDR3 DNA: TGTGCCAGCAGCCCAGGACAGGGGAGGGAGACCCAGTACTTC; CDR3 protein: CASSPGQGRETQYF
D gene: TRBD1; clone size: .; J gene: TRBJ2-3; V gene: TRBV7-2; CDR3 DNA: TGTGCCAGCAGCGCCAAGGGACAGGCGAGCACAGATACGCAGTATTTT; CDR3 protein: CASSAKGQASTDTQYF
D gene: .; clone size: .; J gene: TRBJ2-1; V gene: TRBV28; CDR3 DNA: TGTGCCAGCAGTACATCGGGCAGCGATGAGCAGTTCTTC; CDR3 protein: CASSTSGSDEQFF
D gene: TRBD2; clone size: .; J gene: TRBJ2-7; V gene: TRBV9; CDR3 DNA: TGTGCCAGCAGCGTAGCTAGCGGGAGGACACTTTACTTC; CDR3 protein: CASSVASGRTLYF
D gene: .; clone size: .; J gene: TRBJ1-1; V gene: TRBV9; CDR3 DNA: TGTGCCAGCAGCGTAGAAAAATTCACTGAAGCTTTCTTT; CDR3 protein: CASSVEKFTEAFF
D gene: .; clone size: once; J gene: TRBJ2-1; V gene: TRBV6-6; CDR3 DNA: TGTGCCAGCAGTCAATTATCCGGGACTGCTACGCGTGTCTCCTACAATGAGCAGTTCTTC; CDR3 protein: CASSQLSGTATRVSYNEQFF
D gene: .; clone size: .; J gene: TRBJ2-1; V gene: TRBV25-1; CDR3 DNA: TGTGCCAGCAGTGAATATTCGGGGGAGAAGGATGAGCAGTTCTTC; CDR3 protein: CASSEYSGEKDEQFF
D gene: .; clone size: .; J gene: TRBJ2-1; V gene: TRBV9; CDR3 DNA: TGTGCCAGCAGCCGACCCTGGTCCTACAATGAGCAGTTCTTC; CDR3 protein: CASSRPWSYNEQFF
D gene: .; clone size: .; J gene: TRBJ2-7; V gene: TRBV11-2; CDR3 DNA: TGTGCCAGCAGCCTTCTCGGCTCGGGACTTCTACCCTACGAGCAGTACTTC; CDR3 protein: CASSLLGSGLLPYEQYF
D gene: TRBD1; clone size: .; J gene: TRBJ2-7; V gene: TRBV4-1; CDR3 DNA: TGCGCCAGCAGTCCTGCCCGACAGGGCCTCTACGAGCAGTACTTC; CDR3 protein: CASSPARQGLYEQYF
D gene: TRBD1; clone size: .; J gene: TRBJ1-1; V gene: TRBV6-1; CDR3 DNA: TGTGCCAGCAGTGACAGGGGGGTGGCAATGAACACTGAAGCTTTCTTT; CDR3 protein: CASSDRGVAMNTEAFF
D gene: TRBD2; clone size: .; J gene: TRBJ2-1; V gene: TRBV13; CDR3 DNA: TGTGCCAGCAGCGCCCGGACTAGGCGGGATGAGCAGTTCTTC; CDR3 protein: CASSARTRRDEQFF
D gene: TRBD1; clone size: .; J gene: TRBJ1-2; V gene: TRBV5-1; CDR3 DNA: TGCGCCAGCAGCTTGGCCTTCAGGGGGATCCATGGCTACACCTTC; CDR3 protein: CASSLAFRGIHGYTF
D gene: .; clone size: .; J gene: TRBJ2-7; V gene: TRBV6-2/TRBV6-3; CDR3 DNA: TGTGCCAGCAGTTTTTCGTCGGGACGGGGAACCTACGAGCAGTACTTC; CDR3 protein: CASSFSSGRGTYEQYF
D gene: .; clone size: .; J gene: TRBJ1-1; V gene: TRBV30; CDR3 DNA: TGTGCCTGGAGTGGAAGGGCGGGCACTGAAGCTTTCTTT; CDR3 protein: CAWSGRAGTEAFF
D gene: TRBD1; clone size: .; J gene: TRBJ1-4; V gene: TRBV27; CDR3 DNA: TGTGCCAGCAGTTTAGGACAGGGGGGTGAAAAACTGTTTTTT; CDR3 protein: CASSLGQGGEKLFF
D gene: .; clone size: .; J gene: TRBJ2-1; V gene: TRBV9; CDR3 DNA: TGTGCCAGCAGCGTGGATACTGGAGGGCACAATGAGCAGTTCTTC; CDR3 protein: CASSVDTGGHNEQFF
D gene: TRBD2; clone size: .; J gene: TRBJ2-3; V gene: TRBV7-3; CDR3 DNA: TGTGCCAGCAGCTTAAGAACACAGCGGGAGAGCACAGATACGCAGTATTTT; CDR3 protein: CASSLRTQRESTDTQYF
D gene: TRBD1; clone size: .; J gene: TRBJ1-1; V gene: TRBV12-3/TRBV12-4; CDR3 DNA: TGTGCCAGCACCCGGGACAGGGCAACTGAAGCTTTCTTT; CDR3 protein: CASTRDRATEAFF
D gene: TRBD2; clone size: .; J gene: TRBJ2-3; V gene: TRBV7-2; CDR3 DNA: TGTGCCAGCAGCTGGGGAGCGGGGGAGGGGACAGATACGCAGTATTTT; CDR3 protein: CASSWGAGEGTDTQYF
D gene: TRBD2; clone size: .; J gene: TRBJ2-1; V gene: TRBV6-6; CDR3 DNA: TGTGCCAGCAGTCCCTACCCAGTAGCGGGGGGCGCCGGGGAGCAGTTCTTC; CDR3 protein: CASSPYPVAGGAGEQFF
D gene: TRBD1; clone size: once; J gene: TRBJ2-7; V gene: TRBV5-4; CDR3 DNA: TGTGCCAGCAGCCAGGACAGGGGAAGCTACGAGCAGTACTTC; CDR3 protein: CASSQDRGSYEQYF
D gene: TRBD1; clone size: .; J gene: TRBJ1-1; V gene: TRBV5-6; CDR3 DNA: TGTGCCAGCAGCGGGACAGTGTACACTGAAGCTTTCTTT; CDR3 protein: CASSGTVYTEAFF
D gene: .; clone size: .; J gene: TRBJ1-5; V gene: TRBV1; CDR3 DNA: TGCACCAGCAGCCAAGATGCGTCAGCGGCTCAGCCGGGTCAGCCCCAGCATTTT; CDR3 protein: CTSSQDASAAQPGQPQHF
D gene: .; clone size: .; J gene: TRBJ1-2; V gene: TRBV5-4; CDR3 DNA: TGTGCCAGCAGTTCCCCCGACTATGGCTACACCTTC; CDR3 protein: CASSSPDYGYTF
D gene: .; clone size: few; J gene: TRBJ1-1; V gene: TRBV29-1; CDR3 DNA: TGCAGCGTTGGGGAGGGGCAGATGAACACTGAAGCTTTCTTT; CDR3 protein: CSVGEGQMNTEAFF
D gene: .; clone size: .; J gene: TRBJ1-1; V gene: TRBV7-2; CDR3 DNA: TGTGCCAGCAGCCCGGACGGGACACCCTACACTGAAGCTTTCTTT; CDR3 protein: CASSPDGTPYTEAFF
D gene: .; clone size: many; J gene: TRBJ1-1; V gene: TRBV19; CDR3 DNA: TGTGCCAGTAGTATAGCCCCGGGGGAAGCTGAAGCTTTCTTT; CDR3 protein: CASSIAPGEAEAFF
D gene: .; clone size: once; J gene: TRBJ2-7; V gene: TRBV7-2; CDR3 DNA: TGTGCCAGCAGCTTAGGAGGTCACGGAACCTACGAGCAGTACTTC; CDR3 protein: CASSLGGHGTYEQYF
D gene: .; clone size: .; J gene: TRBJ2-1; V gene: TRBV9; CDR3 DNA: TGTGCCAGCAGCGTAGTAGGCGGGCGGTCTGGCAATGAGCAGTTCTTC; CDR3 protein: CASSVVGGRSGNEQFF
D gene: .; clone size: .; J gene: TRBJ2-3; V gene: TRBV18; CDR3 DNA: TGTGCCAGCTCACCACGGGCTAGCACAGATACGCAGTATTTT; CDR3 protein: CASSPRASTDTQYF